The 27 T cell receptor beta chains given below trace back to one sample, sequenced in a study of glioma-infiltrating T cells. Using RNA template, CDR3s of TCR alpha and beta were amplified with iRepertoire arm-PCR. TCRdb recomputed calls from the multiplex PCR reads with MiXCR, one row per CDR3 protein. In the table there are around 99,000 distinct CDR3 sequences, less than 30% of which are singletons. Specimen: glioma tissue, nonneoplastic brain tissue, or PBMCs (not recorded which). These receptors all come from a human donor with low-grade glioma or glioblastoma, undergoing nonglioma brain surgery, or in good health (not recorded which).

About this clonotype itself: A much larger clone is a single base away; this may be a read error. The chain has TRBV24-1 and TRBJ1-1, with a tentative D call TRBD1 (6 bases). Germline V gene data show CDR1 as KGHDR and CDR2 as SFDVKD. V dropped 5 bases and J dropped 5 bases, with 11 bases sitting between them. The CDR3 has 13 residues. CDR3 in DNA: TGTGCCACCAGTGGGGGGGGCGGGACTGAAGCTTTCTTT. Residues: CATSGGGGTEAFF.

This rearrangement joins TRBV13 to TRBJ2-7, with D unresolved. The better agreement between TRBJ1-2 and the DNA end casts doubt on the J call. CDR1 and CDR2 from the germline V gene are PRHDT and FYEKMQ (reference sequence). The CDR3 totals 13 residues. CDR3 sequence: CASSLVTGHGYTF. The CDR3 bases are TGTGCCAGCAGCCTCGTTACCGGGCACGGCTACACCTTC.

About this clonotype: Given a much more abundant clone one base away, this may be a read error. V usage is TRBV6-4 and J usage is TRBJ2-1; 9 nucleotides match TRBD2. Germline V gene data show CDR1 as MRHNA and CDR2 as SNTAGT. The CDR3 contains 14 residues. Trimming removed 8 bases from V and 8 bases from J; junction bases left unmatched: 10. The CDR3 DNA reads TGTGCCAGCGGTGTGATAGCGGGAGAGGATGAGCAGTTCTTC. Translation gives CASGVIAGEDEQFF.

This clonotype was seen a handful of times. The CDR3: CASSQVEGSEQFF. CDR3 nucleotides: TGTGCCAGCAGCCAAGTCGAGGGAAGTGAGCAGTTCTTC. V is TRBV14 and J is TRBJ2-1; D is possibly TRBD2 (5 bases). This CDR3 has 13 amino acids. Germline V CDR1 and CDR2: SGHDN, FVKESK. Trimming removed 1 base at V and 9 bases at J, with 10 bases between.

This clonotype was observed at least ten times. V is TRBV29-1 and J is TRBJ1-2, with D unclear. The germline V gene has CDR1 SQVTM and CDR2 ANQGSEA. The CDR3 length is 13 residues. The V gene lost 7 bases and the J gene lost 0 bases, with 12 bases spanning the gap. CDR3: CSGVQGTNYGYTF. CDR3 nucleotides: TGCAGCGGAGTTCAAGGGACTAACTATGGCTACACCTTC.

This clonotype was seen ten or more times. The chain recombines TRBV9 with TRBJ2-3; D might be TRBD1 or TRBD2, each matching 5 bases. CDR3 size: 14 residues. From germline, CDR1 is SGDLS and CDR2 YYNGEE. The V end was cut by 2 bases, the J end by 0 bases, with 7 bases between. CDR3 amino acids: CASSVGGSTDTQYF. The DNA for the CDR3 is TGTGCCAGCAGCGTTGGGGGTAGCACAGATACGCAGTATTTT. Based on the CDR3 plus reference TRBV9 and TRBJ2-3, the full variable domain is DSGVTQTPKHLITATGQRVTLRCSPRSGDLSVYWYQQSLDQGLQFLIQYYNGEERAKGNILERFSAQQFPDLHSELNLSSLELGDSALYFCASSVGGSTDTQYFGPGTRLTVL.

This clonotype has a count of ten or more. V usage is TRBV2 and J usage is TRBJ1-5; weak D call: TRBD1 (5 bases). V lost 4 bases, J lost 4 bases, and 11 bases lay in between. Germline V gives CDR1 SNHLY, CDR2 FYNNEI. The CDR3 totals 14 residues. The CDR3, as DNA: TGTGCCAGCAGTGTGGGGGTGATAAATCAGCCCCAGCATTTT. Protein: CASSVGVINQPQHF. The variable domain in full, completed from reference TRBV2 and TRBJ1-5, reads EPEVTQTPSHQVTQMGQEVILRCVPISNHLYFYWYRQILGQKVEFLVSFYNNEISEKSEIFDDQFSVERPDGSNFTLKIRSTKLEDSAMYFCASSVGVINQPQHFGDGTRLSIL.

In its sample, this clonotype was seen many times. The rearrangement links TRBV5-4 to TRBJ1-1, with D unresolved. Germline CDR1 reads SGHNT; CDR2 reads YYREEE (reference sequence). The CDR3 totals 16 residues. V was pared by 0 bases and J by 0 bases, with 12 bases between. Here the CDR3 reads CASSLDRGLMNTEAFF. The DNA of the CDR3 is TGTGCCAGCAGCTTGGACAGAGGGCTCATGAACACTGAAGCTTTCTTT.

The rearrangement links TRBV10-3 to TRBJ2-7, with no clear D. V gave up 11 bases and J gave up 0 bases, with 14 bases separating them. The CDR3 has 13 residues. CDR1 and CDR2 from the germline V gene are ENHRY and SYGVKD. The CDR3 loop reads CAGRRGSSYEQYF. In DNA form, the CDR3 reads TGTGCCGGCCGGCGAGGAAGCTCCTACGAGCAGTACTTC.

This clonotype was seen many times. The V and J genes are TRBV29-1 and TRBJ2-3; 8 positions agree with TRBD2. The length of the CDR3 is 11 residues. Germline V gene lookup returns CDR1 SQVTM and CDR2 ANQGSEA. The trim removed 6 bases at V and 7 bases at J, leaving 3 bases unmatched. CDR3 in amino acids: CSVRGGNTQYF. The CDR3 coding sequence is TGCAGCGTCCGCGGGGGGAATACGCAGTATTTT.

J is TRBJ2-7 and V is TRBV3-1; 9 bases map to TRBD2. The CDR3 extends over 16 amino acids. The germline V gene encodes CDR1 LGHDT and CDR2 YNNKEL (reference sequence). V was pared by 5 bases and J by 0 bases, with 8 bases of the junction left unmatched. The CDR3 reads CASSARTSAGSYEQYF. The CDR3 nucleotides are TGTGCCAGCAGCGCCCGGACTAGCGCGGGCTCCTACGAGCAGTACTTC.

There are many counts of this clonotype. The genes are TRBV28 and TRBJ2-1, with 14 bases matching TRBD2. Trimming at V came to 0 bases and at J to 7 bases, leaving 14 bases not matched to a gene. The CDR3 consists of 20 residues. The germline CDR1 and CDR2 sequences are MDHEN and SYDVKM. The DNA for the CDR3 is TGTGCCAGCAGTTTATGGGGGACTAGCGGGAGCCGTCCCGGGGGGAATGAGCAGTTCTTC. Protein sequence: CASSLWGTSGSRPGGNEQFF. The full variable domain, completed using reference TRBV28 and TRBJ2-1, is DVKVTQSSRYLVKRTGEKVFLECVQDMDHENMFWYRQDPGLGLRLIYFSYDVKMKEKGDIPEGYSVSREKKERFSLILESASTNQTSMYLCASSLWGTSGSRPGGNEQFFGPGTRLTVL.

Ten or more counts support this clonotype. CDR3 loop: CAISGRGAGTDTQYF. The CDR3 nucleotides are TGTGCCATCAGTGGTCGGGGGGCTGGCACAGATACGCAGTATTTT. The chain is built from TRBV10-3 and TRBJ2-3; TRBD2 is a possible D gene (7 bases). Germline values: CDR1 ENHRY, CDR2 SYGVKD. The CDR3 spans 15 residues. Trimming took 4 bases from V and 1 from J, leaving 12 bases between them.

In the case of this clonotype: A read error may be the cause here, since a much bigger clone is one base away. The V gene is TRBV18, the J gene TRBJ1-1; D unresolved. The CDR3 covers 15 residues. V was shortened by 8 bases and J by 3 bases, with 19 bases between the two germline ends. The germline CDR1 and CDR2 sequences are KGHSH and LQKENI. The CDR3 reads CASPLRQGLDTEAFF. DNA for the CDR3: TGTGCCAGCCCACTTCGACAAGGCTTGGACACTGAAGCTTTCTTT.

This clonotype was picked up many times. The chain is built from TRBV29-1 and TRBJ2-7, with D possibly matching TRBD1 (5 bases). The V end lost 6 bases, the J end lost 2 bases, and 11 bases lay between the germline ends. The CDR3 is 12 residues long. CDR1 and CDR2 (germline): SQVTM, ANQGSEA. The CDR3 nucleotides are TGCAGCGTAAAAAAACAGGCCTACGAGCAGTACTTC. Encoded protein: CSVKKQAYEQYF.

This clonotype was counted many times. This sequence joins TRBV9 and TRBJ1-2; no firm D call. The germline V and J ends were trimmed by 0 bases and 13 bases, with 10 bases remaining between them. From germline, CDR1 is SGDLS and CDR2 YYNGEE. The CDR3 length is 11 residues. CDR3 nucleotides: TGTGCCAGCAGCGTAGACACCCTCCTCACCTTC. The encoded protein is CASSVDTLLTF. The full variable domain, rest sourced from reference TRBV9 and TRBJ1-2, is DSGVTQTPKHLITATGQRVTLRCSPRSGDLSVYWYQQSLDQGLQFLIQYYNGEERAKGNILERFSAQQFPDLHSELNLSSLELGDSALYFCASSVDTLLTFGSGTRLTVV.

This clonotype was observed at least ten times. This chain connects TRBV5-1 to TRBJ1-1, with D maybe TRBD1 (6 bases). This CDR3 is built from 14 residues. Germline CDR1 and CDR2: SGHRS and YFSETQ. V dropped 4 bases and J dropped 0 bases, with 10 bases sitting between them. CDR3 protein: CASSPGDVNTEAFF. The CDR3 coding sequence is TGCGCCAGCAGCCCAGGGGATGTGAACACTGAAGCTTTCTTT.

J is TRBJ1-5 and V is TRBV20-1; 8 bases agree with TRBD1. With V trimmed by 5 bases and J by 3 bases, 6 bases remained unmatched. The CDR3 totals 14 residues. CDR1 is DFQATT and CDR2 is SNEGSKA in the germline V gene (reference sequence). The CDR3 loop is CSAEGQDLNQPQHF. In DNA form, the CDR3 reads TGCAGTGCTGAGGGACAGGACCTCAATCAGCCCCAGCATTTT.

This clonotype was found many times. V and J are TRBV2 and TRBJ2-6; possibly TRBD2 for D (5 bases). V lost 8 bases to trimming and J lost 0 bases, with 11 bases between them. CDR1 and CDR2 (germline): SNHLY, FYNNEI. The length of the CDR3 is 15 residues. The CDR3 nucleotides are TGTGCCAGCGGCGGGTTAGACTCTGGGGCCAACGTCCTGACTTTC. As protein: CASGGLDSGANVLTF.

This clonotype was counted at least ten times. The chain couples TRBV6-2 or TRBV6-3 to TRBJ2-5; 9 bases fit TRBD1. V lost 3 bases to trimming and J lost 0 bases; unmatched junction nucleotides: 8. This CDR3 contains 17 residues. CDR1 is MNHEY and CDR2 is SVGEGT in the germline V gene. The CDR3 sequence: CASSYHTRQGDQETQYF. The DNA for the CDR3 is TGTGCCAGCAGTTATCACACGCGACAGGGGGACCAAGAGACCCAGTACTTC.

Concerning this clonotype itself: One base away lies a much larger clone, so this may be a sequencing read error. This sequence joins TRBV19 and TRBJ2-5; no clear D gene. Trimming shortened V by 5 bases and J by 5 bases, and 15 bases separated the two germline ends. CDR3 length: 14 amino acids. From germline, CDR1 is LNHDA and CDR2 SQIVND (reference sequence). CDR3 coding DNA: TGTGCCAGTAGTCCCCGACAAGCTATGGAGACCCAGTACTTC. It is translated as CASSPRQAMETQYF. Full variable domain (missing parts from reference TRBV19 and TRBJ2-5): DGGITQSPKYLFRKEGQNVTLSCEQNLNHDAMYWYRQDPGQGLRLIYYSQIVNDFQKGDIAEGYSVSREKKESFPLTVTSAQKNPTAFYLCASSPRQAMETQYFGPGTRLLVL.

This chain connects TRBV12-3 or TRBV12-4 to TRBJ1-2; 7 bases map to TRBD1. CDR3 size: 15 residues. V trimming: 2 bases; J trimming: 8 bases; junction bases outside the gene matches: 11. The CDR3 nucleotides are TGTGCCAGCAGTTTAAGGGGTACAGGGGAAGACGGCTACACCTTC. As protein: CASSLRGTGEDGYTF.

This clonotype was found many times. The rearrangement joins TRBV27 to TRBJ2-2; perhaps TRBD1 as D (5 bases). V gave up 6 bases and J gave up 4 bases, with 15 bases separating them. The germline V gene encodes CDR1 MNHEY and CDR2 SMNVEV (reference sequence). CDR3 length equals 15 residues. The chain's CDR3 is CASSPLREGTGELFF. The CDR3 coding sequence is TGTGCCAGCAGCCCTCTCAGGGAAGGCACCGGGGAGCTGTTTTTT.

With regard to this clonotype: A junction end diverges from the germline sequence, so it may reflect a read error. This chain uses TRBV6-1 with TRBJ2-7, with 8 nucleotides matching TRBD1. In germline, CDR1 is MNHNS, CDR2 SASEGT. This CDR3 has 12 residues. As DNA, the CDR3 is TGTTCCAGTGCAGGGGGCCACTACGAGCAGTACTTC. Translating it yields CSSAGGHYEQYF.

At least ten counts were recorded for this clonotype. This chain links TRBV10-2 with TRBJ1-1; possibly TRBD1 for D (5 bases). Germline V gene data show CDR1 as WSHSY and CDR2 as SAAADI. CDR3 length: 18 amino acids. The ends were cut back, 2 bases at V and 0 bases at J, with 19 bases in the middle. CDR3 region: CASSERSRGALMNTEAFF. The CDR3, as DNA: TGCGCCAGCAGTGAGAGGTCTAGGGGTGCTTTAATGAACACTGAAGCTTTCTTT.

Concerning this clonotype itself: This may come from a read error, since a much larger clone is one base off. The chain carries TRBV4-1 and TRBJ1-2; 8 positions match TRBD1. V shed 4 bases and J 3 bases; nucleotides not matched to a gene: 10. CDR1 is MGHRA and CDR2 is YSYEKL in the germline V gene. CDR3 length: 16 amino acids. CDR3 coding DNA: TGCGCCAGCAGCCGAGCGGACAGGGTAAAGGACTATGGCTACACCTTC. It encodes CASSRADRVKDYGYTF.

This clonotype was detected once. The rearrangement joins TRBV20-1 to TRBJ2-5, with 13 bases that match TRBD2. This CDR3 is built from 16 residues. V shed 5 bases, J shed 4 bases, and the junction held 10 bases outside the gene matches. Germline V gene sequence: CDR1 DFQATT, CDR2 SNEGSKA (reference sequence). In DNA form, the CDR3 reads TGCAGTGCTGAACTAGCGGGGGGGTACGGCACAGAGACCCAGTACTTC. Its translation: CSAELAGGYGTETQYF.